These T cell receptor beta chains were read from a single sample in a study of T cell repertoires in breast cancer. Each CDR3 protein gets one entry after TCRdb re-called the emulsion pairing reads with MiXCR. The sample contains around 43,000 distinct CDR3 sequences, roughly 44% of which appear only once. The sequenced material came from CD8+ T cells. Receptors were obtained from a pool of human donors with breast cancer or a healthy control (not recorded which). CDR3s leave out the opening cysteine and the closing phenylalanine or tryptophan. A D gene is named only where the DNA matches it firmly.

V gene	D gene	J gene	CDR3 protein
TRBV3-1	TRBD1	TRBJ2-1	ASSPPLTGMSNEQF
TRBV20-1	TRBD2	TRBJ2-5	SARLGLESETQY
TRBV7-9	-	TRBJ2-3	ASSVTPAGDTQY
TRBV7-8	TRBD1	TRBJ2-2	ASTGTGNTGELF
TRBV2	-	TRBJ2-1	ASSVSSLGALGDEQF
TRBV12-3/TRBV12-4	-	TRBJ1-2	ASSRDSNYGYT
TRBV2	-	TRBJ2-5	ASSELQLETQY
TRBV20-1	TRBD2	TRBJ2-1	SAITGLAGYNEQF
TRBV20-1	TRBD1	TRBJ2-3	SAADRGEDTQY
TRBV7-9	-	TRBJ2-7	ASSLAGHEQY
TRBV13	TRBD1	TRBJ2-1	ASSSTGQAWVYNEQF
TRBV27	-	TRBJ2-7	ASSYSPAYEQY
TRBV5-6	-	TRBJ1-1	ASSLNTEAF
TRBV20-1	-	TRBJ2-3	SARDIPLNEGDTQY
TRBV7-2	TRBD1	TRBJ1-3	ASSLALGQGNTIY
TRBV4-2	-	TRBJ1-1	ASSPEGVGGTEAF
TRBV7-8	-	TRBJ2-3	ASSSAGGTDTQY
TRBV5-4	TRBD2	TRBJ2-3	ASSLGGGRAEDTQY
TRBV6-5	TRBD1	TRBJ2-5	ASSYGTGEETQY
TRBV6-1	-	TRBJ2-7	ASSPTVSGYEQY
TRBV6-5	TRBD1	TRBJ1-2	ASSPYRGNYGYT
TRBV29-1	TRBD1	TRBJ1-2	SALQGAGYGYT
TRBV28	TRBD1	TRBJ1-1	ASRQGVRTEAF
TRBV6-5	-	TRBJ1-2	ASRLESNYGYT
TRBV18	TRBD1	TRBJ2-7	ASSPLPDREGEQY
TRBV19	-	TRBJ1-1	ASSIEATEAF
TRBV6-1	-	TRBJ2-5	ASEGTGSGQETQY
TRBV20-1	TRBD1	TRBJ2-3	SARETGTDTQY
TRBV20-1	-	TRBJ2-5	SASPSGETQY